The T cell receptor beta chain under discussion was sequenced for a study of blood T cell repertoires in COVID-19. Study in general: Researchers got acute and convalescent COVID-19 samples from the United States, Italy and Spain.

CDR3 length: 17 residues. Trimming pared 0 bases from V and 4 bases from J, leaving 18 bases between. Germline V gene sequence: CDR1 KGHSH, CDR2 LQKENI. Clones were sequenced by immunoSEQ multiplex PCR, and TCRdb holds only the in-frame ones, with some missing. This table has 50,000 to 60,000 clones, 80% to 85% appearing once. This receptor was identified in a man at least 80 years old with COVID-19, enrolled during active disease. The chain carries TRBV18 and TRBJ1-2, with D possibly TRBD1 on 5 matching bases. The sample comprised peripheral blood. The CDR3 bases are TGTGCCAGCTCACCACCAACAGGAACCTCAGGTCTCTATGGCTACACCTTC. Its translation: CASSPPTGTSGLYGYTF.